This entry is about one TCR beta chain. Germline V gene sequence: CDR1 SGHAT, CDR2 FQDESV (reference sequence). This CDR3 is 18 amino acids long. UMIs that had a 6-nucleotide sample barcode were put in using template switching. Reprocessing the 5' RACE reads, TCRdb reports a single entry for every CDR3 protein and omits DNA. The sample's table shows roughly 120,000 distinct CDR3 sequences. After skipping T cell sorting, the authors isolated total RNA from whole blood. The data belong to a study of monozygotic twins with inflammatory bowel disease. The specimen was blood. This rearrangement joins TRBV11-1 to TRBJ2-3; the TRBD1 assignment by TCRdb is unverifiable without DNA. The receptor was isolated from a human donor with ulcerative colitis or Crohn's disease, or a healthy co-twin of an affected twin (not recorded which). CDR3 loop: CASSPRTVGGIGTDTQYF.